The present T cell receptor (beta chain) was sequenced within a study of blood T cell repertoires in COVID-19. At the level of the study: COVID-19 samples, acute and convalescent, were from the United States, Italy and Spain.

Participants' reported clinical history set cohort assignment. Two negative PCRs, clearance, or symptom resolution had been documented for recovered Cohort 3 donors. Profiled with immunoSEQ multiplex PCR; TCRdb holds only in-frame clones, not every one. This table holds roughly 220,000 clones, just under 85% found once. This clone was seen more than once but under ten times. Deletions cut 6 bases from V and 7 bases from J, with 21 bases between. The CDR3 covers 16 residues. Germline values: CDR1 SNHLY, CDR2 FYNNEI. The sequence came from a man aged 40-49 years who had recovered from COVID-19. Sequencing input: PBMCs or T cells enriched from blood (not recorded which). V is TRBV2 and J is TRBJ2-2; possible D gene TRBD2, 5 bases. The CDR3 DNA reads TGTGCCAGCAGACTGAACAGCCCCGGGGTCGGCGGGGAGCTGTTTTTT. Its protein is CASRLNSPGVGGELFF.